This TCR beta chain was captured by sequencing in a study of T cells after yellow fever vaccination. The 5'RACE template-switching step produced TCR cDNA and added a universal primer site and UMIs. One entry per CDR3 protein results from TCRdb running MiXCR on the 5' RACE reads. The sample contains about 130,000 distinct CDR3 sequences, 7.5% to 10% of which appear only once. The CDR3 covers 16 residues. V lost 1 base, J lost 7 bases, and 20 bases lay in between. The germline gives CDR1 GTSNPN, CDR2 SVGIG (reference sequence). Study results and limitations: Within FACS-sorted repertoires, abundant clonotypes contaminating from the bulk population could be present.

With regard to this clonotype: The antigen is undetermined.

This TCR came from a man aged 18 to 29 who received the YFV17D yellow fever vaccine. The source was CD8+ T cells sorted from PBMCs, collected on the day of the yellow fever booster vaccination. The rearrangement uses TRBV30 and TRBJ2-1; D possibly uses TRBD1 or TRBD2 (7 bases each). The CDR3 DNA is TGTGCCTGGAGTGAGGGGGCCGGACTAGGGGCTAATGAGCAGTTCTTC. Translating it yields CAWSEGAGLGANEQFF.